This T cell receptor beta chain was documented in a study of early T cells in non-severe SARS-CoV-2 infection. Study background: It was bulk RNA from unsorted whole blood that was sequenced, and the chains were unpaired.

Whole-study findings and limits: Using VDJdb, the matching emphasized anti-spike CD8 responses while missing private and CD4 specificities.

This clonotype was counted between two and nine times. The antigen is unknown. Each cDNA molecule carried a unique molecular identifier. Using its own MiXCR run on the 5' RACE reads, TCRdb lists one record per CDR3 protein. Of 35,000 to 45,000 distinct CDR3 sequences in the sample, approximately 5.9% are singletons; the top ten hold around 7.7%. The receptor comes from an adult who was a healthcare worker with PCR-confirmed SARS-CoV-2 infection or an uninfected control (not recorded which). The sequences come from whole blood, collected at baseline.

This chain's CDR3 is CASSRTGGSPLHF. The CDR3, as DNA: TGTGCCAGCAGCCGGACAGGGGGATCACCCCTCCACTTT. The rearrangement joins TRBV7-9 to TRBJ1-6; 10 bases match TRBD1. Trimming took 5 bases from V and 10 from J; bases not matched to a gene: 2. Germline lookup yields CDR1 SEHNR and CDR2 FQNEAQ (reference sequence). This CDR3 is 13 amino acids long.